Presented here are 10 T cell receptor beta chains from one specimen sequenced in a study of precursors of human CD4 cytotoxic T cells. MiXCR, run by TCRdb on the reads, gives a single entry per CDR3 protein. This sample has 500 to 600 distinct CDR3 sequences, with 17% found just once. Four sorted CD4+ memory subsets, central memory, effector memory, IL-7R-high TEMRA and IL-7R-negative TEMRA, were UMI-sequenced. Specimen: memory CD4+ T cells from blood (PBMCs). Receptors originate from a human donor in good health.

The chain joins TRBV9 to TRBJ2-7, with 10 bases that match TRBD1. Germline V lookup: CDR1 SGDLS, CDR2 YYNGEE. This CDR3 has 15 residues. V was pared by 0 bases and J by 6 bases, with 6 bases of the junction left unmatched. CDR3 loop: CASSVGRTGGSEQYF. DNA of the CDR3: TGTGCCAGCAGCGTAGGGCGGACAGGGGGTTCCGAGCAGTACTTC.

This clonotype is large by share. The rearrangement links TRBV10-3 to TRBJ2-7, with D possibly matching TRBD2 (5 bases). V was clipped by 6 bases and J by 3 bases, with 6 bases between them. The germline CDR1 and CDR2 sequences are ENHRY and SYGVKD. CDR3 size: 11 residues. CDR3 nucleotides: TGTGCCATCAGCCGGGACTACGAGCAGTACTTC. This gives the protein CAISRDYEQYF.

The V and J genes are TRBV29-1 and TRBJ1-1, with D possibly matching TRBD1 (6 bases). Germline V gene sequence: CDR1 SQVTM, CDR2 ANQGSEA. This CDR3 is 13 amino acids long. V dropped 8 bases and J dropped 4 bases, with 17 bases sitting between them. CDR3 nucleotide sequence: TGCAGCTCCGGAGACAGGTCCCTCACTGAAGCTTTCTTT. Its translation is CSSGDRSLTEAFF.

This clonotype is categorized as large. One junction end does not reproduce the germline sequence, and a read error may be involved. This chain joins TRBV24-1 and TRBJ2-3; 10 positions agree with TRBD1. The CDR3 contains 15 residues. Germline V gene data show CDR1 as KGHDR and CDR2 as SFDVKD. This chain's CDR3 is CATREGQGRADTQYF. DNA for the CDR3: TGTGCCACCCGTGAGGGACAGGGGAGAGCAGATACGCAGTATTTT.

The rearrangement joins TRBV7-2 to TRBJ2-7; D is uncertain. V lost 3 bases, J lost 0 bases, and 9 bases lay in between. Germline V lookup: CDR1 SGHTA, CDR2 FQGNSA. The CDR3 sequence is 14 residues long. The chain's CDR3 is CASSLLPSSYEQYF. DNA of the CDR3: TGTGCCAGCAGCTTGCTCCCAAGCTCCTACGAGCAGTACTTC. Using reference TRBV7-2 and TRBJ2-7 for the parts outside the CDR3, the full variable domain is GAGVSQSPSNKVTEKGKDVELRCDPISGHTALYWYRQSLGQGLEFLIYFQGNSAPDKSGLPSDRFSAERTGGSVSTLTIQRTQQEDSAVYLCASSLLPSSYEQYFGPGTRLTVT.

The rearrangement joins TRBV7-2 to TRBJ1-1; no reliable D call. The CDR3 loop spans 13 amino acids. Germline V gene lookup returns CDR1 SGHTA and CDR2 FQGNSA. V dropped 5 bases and J dropped 7 bases, with 14 bases sitting between them. CDR3 DNA: TGTGCCAGCAGCCCCCGAAATCTGGATGAAGCTTTCTTT. This codes for CASSPRNLDEAFF.

By frequency in the sample, this clonotype is large. The rearrangement uses TRBV6-6 and TRBJ2-7; no firm D call. The CDR3 totals 13 residues. Trimming stripped 2 bases from V and 4 bases from J, with 9 bases between. From germline, CDR1 is MNHNY and CDR2 SVGAGI (reference sequence). DNA of the CDR3: TGTGCCAGCAGTTACGGGCAGGAGTACGAGCAGTACGTC. Translated, it gives CASSYGQEYEQYV.

A remark on this clonotype: One base away lies a much larger clone, so this may be a sequencing read error. The chain combines TRBV3-1 with TRBJ2-1; TRBD1 is a possible D gene (6 bases). The V end lost 4 bases, the J end lost 9 bases, and 13 bases lay between the germline ends. Germline V gene sequence: CDR1 LGHDT, CDR2 YNNKEL (reference sequence). The CDR3 length is 13 residues. CDR3 coding DNA: TGTGCCAGCAGCCCACGGCCAGGGGTTGAGCAGTTCTTC. Its translation: CASSPRPGVEQFF.

This chain links TRBV7-2 with TRBJ1-1; D uncertain. CDR1 is SGHTA and CDR2 is FQGNSA in the germline V gene. This CDR3 comprises 16 residues. Trimming left V 2 bases short and J 3 bases short, with 16 bases between. CDR3 sequence reads: CASSLTSVLRDTEAFF. DNA for the CDR3: TGTGCCAGCAGCTTAACTTCAGTCTTGAGGGACACTGAAGCTTTCTTT.

This clonotype is classed as large. Here the CDR3 reads CASSQDRGGRVGTDTQYF. Written as DNA, the CDR3 is TGTGCCAGCAGCCAAGACAGGGGGGGACGGGTTGGCACAGATACGCAGTATTTT. This sequence joins TRBV12-3 or TRBV12-4 and TRBJ2-3; 9 bases are a match to TRBD1. V lost 6 bases, J lost 1 base, and 14 bases stayed unmatched. The CDR3 is 18 residues long.